The 12 T cell receptor beta chains below all came from one sample that was sequenced in a study of blood T cell repertoires in COVID-19. The method was immunoSEQ multiplex PCR; TCRdb's version includes in-frame clones alone and lacks a portion of them. The table includes 200,000 to 250,000 clones, roughly four fifths detected once. The sequencing sample was made of peripheral blood. These receptors came from a woman aged 80 or over with acute or convalescent COVID-19.

This clone occurred a few times. This sequence joins TRBV5-6 and TRBJ2-7, with TRBD1 matching over 7 bases. The V gene's germline CDR1 is SGHDT and CDR2 YYEEEE. This CDR3 is 16 amino acids long. The J segment lost 5 bases and the V segment lost 4 bases, leaving 15 bases of the junction unmatched. For the CDR3, the DNA is TGTGCCAGCAGCGCTTCCGGGACAGTATTATTCCACGAGCAGTACTTC. Translating it yields CASSASGTVLFHEQYF.

The sample holds one count of this clone. The rearrangement uses TRBV28 and TRBJ1-2; D is ambiguous. The CDR3 sequence is 13 residues long. The V and J ends lost 6 bases and 2 bases respectively, with 10 bases between them. Germline-derived CDR1 and CDR2 are MDHEN and SYDVKM. CDR3 residues: CASRPGINYGYTF. Written as DNA, the CDR3 is TGTGCCAGCAGGCCCGGGATCAACTATGGCTACACCTTC.

The CDR3 nucleotides are TGTGCCAGCAATGCTCTCGGGACTAGCGGAGGGCAGTACTTC. This gives the protein CASNALGTSGGQYF. The genes are TRBV25-1 and TRBJ2-7; TRBD2 matches at 11 bases. In germline, CDR1 is MGHDK, CDR2 SYGVNS. With 7 bases clipped from V and 9 bases from J, the junction kept 11 bases outside the gene matches. The CDR3 extends over 14 amino acids.

The rearrangement links TRBV5-1 to TRBJ1-4, with D tentatively TRBD1 (5 bases). The V gene's germline CDR1 is SGHRS and CDR2 YFSETQ. Trimming left V 4 bases short and J 0 bases short, with 10 bases between. The CDR3 contains 15 residues. For the CDR3, the DNA is TGCGCCAGCAGCCGCCAGGGTGCAACTAATGAAAAACTGTTTTTT. This codes for CASSRQGATNEKLFF.

This clone showed up just once. The chain couples TRBV24-1 to TRBJ2-1, with a possible D match to TRBD1 (6 bases). V was cut by 4 bases and J by 5 bases, with 14 bases left in between. CDR3 length equals 15 residues. Germline CDR1 is KGHDR and CDR2 is SFDVKD. The CDR3 nucleotides are TGTGCCACCAGTGACCCAGGGGACCGCGACAATGAGCAGTTCTTC. Residues: CATSDPGDRDNEQFF.

The rearrangement uses TRBV20-1 and TRBJ2-6, with D possibly TRBD1 on 6 matching bases. The germline V gene has CDR1 DFQATT and CDR2 SNEGSKA (reference sequence). The CDR3 sequence is 16 residues long. V was clipped by 3 bases and J by 3 bases, with 15 bases between them. The CDR3: CSASGIGGSGANVLTF. In DNA, the CDR3 is TGCAGTGCTAGTGGAATAGGGGGTAGTGGGGCCAACGTCCTGACTTTC.

The chain uses TRBV9 and TRBJ2-3; 10 bases match TRBD2. This CDR3 has 15 residues. Germline assignment: CDR1 SGDLS and CDR2 YYNGEE. Losses at the gene ends were 4 bases for V and 3 bases for J; bases not matched to a gene: 5. CDR3: CASSQSGRATDTQYF. The DNA of the CDR3 is TGTGCCAGCAGCCAAAGCGGGAGGGCGACAGATACGCAGTATTTT.

The CDR3 nucleotides read TGTGCCAGCAGCTTAGTACAGAACACCGGGGAGCTGTTTTTT. Amino acids: CASSLVQNTGELFF. The V and J genes are TRBV11-1 and TRBJ2-2; D gene ambiguous. The germline V and J ends were trimmed by 1 base and 1 base, with 4 bases remaining between them. CDR3 length equals 14 residues. Germline V gives CDR1 SGHAT, CDR2 FQDESV (reference sequence). The full variable domain, rest sourced from reference TRBV11-1 and TRBJ2-2, is EAEVAQSPRYKITEKSQAVAFWCDPISGHATLYWYRQILGQGPELLVQFQDESVVDDSQLPKDRFSAERLKGVDSTLKIQPAELGDSAMYLCASSLVQNTGELFFGEGSRLTVL.

This clone was found once. The rearrangement joins TRBV5-1 to TRBJ1-2; D might be TRBD1 (6 bases). This CDR3 contains 14 residues. The ends were cut back, 4 bases at V and 8 bases at J, with 18 bases in the middle. Germline V gene lookup returns CDR1 SGHRS and CDR2 YFSETQ. This CDR3 reads CASSPRDTRAGYTF. The CDR3 DNA sequence: TGCGCCAGCAGCCCCCGGGACACCCGAGCGGGCTACACCTTC.

In this sample, this clone turned up once. The CDR3 reads CASSSLDRLNTEAFF. The CDR3, as DNA: TGTGCCAGCAGCTCCCTAGACAGACTGAACACTGAAGCTTTCTTT. The genes are TRBV5-6 and TRBJ1-1; possible D gene TRBD1, 5 bases. The CDR3 covers 15 residues. Looked up from germline, CDR1 is SGHDT and CDR2 is YYEEEE. V was trimmed by 3 bases and J by 0 bases, leaving 12 bases between them.

The J gene is TRBJ1-5, the V gene TRBV7-2; a weak D match, TRBD1 (5 bases). The CDR3 consists of 14 residues. V was trimmed by 5 bases and J by 5 bases, leaving 13 bases between them. Germline V CDR1 and CDR2: SGHTA, FQGNSA. The CDR3 DNA sequence: TGTGCCAGCAGCAGAGACAGTCCCTATCAGCCCCAGCATTTT. Protein: CASSRDSPYQPQHF.

The V and J genes are TRBV6-5 and TRBJ1-6; 7 bases are a match to TRBD1. V shed 6 bases and J 5 bases; nucleotides not matched to a gene: 4. The CDR3 has 14 amino acids. Per germline, CDR1 MNHEY and CDR2 SVGAGI. The CDR3 nucleotides read TGTGCCAGCAGAGGGACAGCTGATAATTCACCCCTCCACTTT. As protein: CASRGTADNSPLHF.